Listed below are T cell receptor beta chains from one sample, sequenced in a study of T cell responses to AZD1222 COVID-19 vaccine. Method: immunoSEQ multiplex PCR; TCRdb's copy keeps in-frame clones and lacks some. This table holds 100,000 to 150,000 clones, around 87% found once. The material sequenced was peripheral blood, taken on day 0 of AZD1222 vaccination. These TCRs come from an adult in good health. Both conserved end residues are part of each CDR3. D genes are given only for firm matches. Where a row states a size, it is once, few, many or the class of an expanded clone; other rows omit it.

J,length,D,V,size,DNA,CDR3
TRBJ2-1,10,TRBD1,TRBV29-1,NA,TGCAGCGTTTCCCACAGGGGCCGGTTCTTC,CSVSHRGRFF
TRBJ2-2,17,TRBD1,TRBV24-1,NA,TGTGCCACCAGTGACCTGCGAGGACAGGGTAACACCGGGGAGCTGTTTTTT,CATSDLRGQGNTGELFF
TRBJ2-1,15,NA,TRBV18,NA,TGTGCCAGCTCACCACAACCCGCATCCTACAATGAGCAGTTCTTC,CASSPQPASYNEQFF
TRBJ2-3,14,NA,TRBV28,NA,TGTGCCAGCAGACGGGACGGCAACACAGATACGCAGTATTTT,CASRRDGNTDTQYF
TRBJ1-6,14,TRBD1,TRBV6-2/TRBV6-3,NA,TGTGCCAGCAGTTCCGGGACAGAGAATTCACCCCTCCACTTT,CASSSGTENSPLHF
TRBJ2-1,14,NA,TRBV7-2,NA,TGTGCCAGCAGCTCCGTGTGGGACAACAATGAGCAGTTCTTC,CASSSVWDNNEQFF
TRBJ1-2,18,TRBD1,TRBV7-9,NA,TGTGCCAGCAGCTTAGCGCATTATCCCCAAAGGGGGCAGGATGGCTACACCTTC,CASSLAHYPQRGQDGYTF
TRBJ2-7,14,NA,TRBV6-5,NA,TGTGCCAGCAGTACGCTACAGGGACCCTACGAGCAGTACTTC,CASSTLQGPYEQYF
TRBJ2-3,15,NA,TRBV18,NA,TGTGCCAGCTCACCAACCAGGGGTTACACAGATACGCAGTATTTT,CASSPTRGYTDTQYF
TRBJ2-4,15,NA,TRBV7-9,NA,TGTGCCAGCAGCTCTGAGGGGAAAGCCAAAAACATTCAGTACTTC,CASSSEGKAKNIQYF
TRBJ1-1,13,NA,TRBV12-3/TRBV12-4,NA,TGTGCCAGCAGCCTAAGGGTCGAGACTGAAGCTTTCTTT,CASSLRVETEAFF
TRBJ2-3,15,NA,TRBV3-1/TRBV3-2,NA,TGTGCCAGCAGCCAAGATCCAACTAGCACAGATACGCAGTATTTT,CASSQDPTSTDTQYF
TRBJ1-5,18,NA,TRBV5-1,NA,TGCGCCAGCAGCCCCCTTTTGCTCATCCTCTATAGCAATCAGCCCCAGCATTTT,CASSPLLLILYSNQPQHF
TRBJ2-7,16,NA,TRBV6-1,NA,TGTGCCAGCAGTGGGGGGCGGGGGAGGAGCTCCTACGAGCAGTACTTC,CASSGGRGRSSYEQYF
TRBJ1-5,12,TRBD1,TRBV6-5,NA,TGTGCCGGGGGGACAGTCGGTCAGCCCCAGCATTTT,CAGGTVGQPQHF
TRBJ2-1,11,NA,TRBV6-5,NA,TGTGCCAGCAGTTATAGGGATGAGCAGTTCTTC,CASSYRDEQFF
TRBJ2-5,13,NA,TRBV6-4,NA,TGTGCCAGCAGTGCCAGGGGCGGTGAGACCCAGTACTTC,CASSARGGETQYF
TRBJ1-2,12,NA,TRBV4-2,NA,TGTGCCAGCAGCCGAGACAGGTATGGCTACACCTTC,CASSRDRYGYTF
TRBJ1-6,12,NA,TRBV30,NA,TGTGCCTGGACAGTGAATAATTCACCCCTCCACTTT,CAWTVNNSPLHF
TRBJ2-7,15,TRBD1,TRBV18,once,TGTGCCAGCTCACCCGGGACAGGGAGCTCCTACGAGCAGTACTTC,CASSPGTGSSYEQYF
TRBJ1-2,11,NA,TRBV29-1,NA,TGCAGCGCCCTGGACATCTATGGCTACACCTTC,CSALDIYGYTF
TRBJ1-2,14,NA,TRBV28,NA,TGTGCCAGCAGTTTAGGGGGGTCTAACTATGGCTACACCTTC,CASSLGGSNYGYTF
TRBJ1-6,12,NA,TRBV28,NA,TGTGCCAGCAGGTCACAGGATTCACCCCTCCACTTT,CASRSQDSPLHF
TRBJ1-5,15,NA,TRBV5-6,NA,TGTGCCAGCAGCTTGGCGGGGGGAAGCAATCAGCCCCAGCATTTT,CASSLAGGSNQPQHF
TRBJ1-1,15,NA,TRBV7-3,NA,TGTGCCAGCAGCTTACAGGGCGGGCGGAACACTGAAGCTTTCTTT,CASSLQGGRNTEAFF
TRBJ1-2,12,NA,TRBV10-3,NA,TGTGCCATCAGGGGGACGACAGGAGGCTACACCTTC,CAIRGTTGGYTF